The clone carrying this T cell receptor beta chain has a count of ten or more. Its antigen is not identified. TCRdb processed the 5' RACE reads anew with MiXCR; each CDR3 protein has one entry. The sample has about 240,000 distinct CDR3 sequences; 9.4% are singletons. V gave up 1 base and J gave up 5 bases; unmatched junction bases: 8. Germline V gene sequence: CDR1 LGHNA, CDR2 YSLEER. The CDR3 extends over 16 amino acids. The data were taken from a study of T-cell memory formation after mild COVID-19. Study-wide points: Whether day 37 second-wave clones are SARS-CoV-2-specific was not confirmed. Clones shrinking from day 15 to 85 showed even CD4/CD8 mixes; later expanders tilted CD4+.

The J gene is TRBJ2-1, the V gene TRBV4-3, with TRBD1 matching 7 bases. The sequence was obtained from a young man who had mild COVID-19 (a few samples of this study predate the infection). Cell type and time point are not known. Source material: PBMCs or a T cell subset sorted from them (not recorded which). CDR3 DNA sequence: TGCGCCAGCAGCCAAGTCCGCCGGGACAGAGACAATGAGCAGTTCTTC. Translated, it gives CASSQVRRDRDNEQFF.